One and the same sample provided the 15 T cell receptor beta chains below, sequenced in a study of beta chain features in type 1 diabetes. Study-wide points: People with Type 1 diabetes carried modestly yet significantly shorter TCRB CDR3s in all four CD4+ subsets.

Expressed TCRB transcripts were sequenced because the entire RNA isolate underwent reverse transcription. Data came from immunoSEQ multiplex PCR; TCRdb stores just in-frame clones and leaves some out. The table lists 140,000 to 150,000 clones, 10% to 15% of them singletons. These receptors lack a known antigen. The specimen sequenced was central memory CD4+ T cells from blood. Receptor source: a man in his late teens or twenties with type 1 diabetes.

This clone has only a few counts. The rearrangement joins TRBV5-6 to TRBJ2-3; D may match TRBD1 or TRBD2 (6 bases each). The length of the CDR3 is 16 residues. Per the germline V gene, CDR1 is SGHDT and CDR2 is YYEEEE. Deletions cut 3 bases from V and 2 bases from J, with 16 bases between. The CDR3 region has the DNA TGTGCCAGCAGCTCCGGGGGCCCCGCATACACAGATACGCAGTATTTT. Its protein is CASSSGGPAYTDTQYF.

This chain joins TRBV29-1 and TRBJ2-7; 10 bases are shared with TRBD1. CDR3 length: 10 residues. Germline values: CDR1 SQVTM, CDR2 ANQGSEA. The junction had 6 bases not matched to a gene; V was cut back by 6 bases and J by 13 bases. The chain's CDR3 is CSVVRDRGYF. The CDR3 DNA reads as TGCAGCGTCGTCCGGGACAGGGGCTACTTC.

This clone was detected only a few times. This chain links TRBV7-2 with TRBJ1-5, with D unresolved. Germline CDR1 reads SGHTA; CDR2 reads FQGNSA. Trimming stripped 2 bases from V and 1 base from J, with 6 bases between. The CDR3 runs to 14 residues. CDR3 protein: CASSLFKSNQPQHF. Written as DNA, the CDR3 is TGTGCCAGCAGCTTATTCAAGAGCAATCAGCCCCAGCATTTT. The full variable domain, rest sourced from reference TRBV7-2 and TRBJ1-5, is GAGVSQSPSNKVTEKGKDVELRCDPISGHTALYWYRQSLGQGLEFLIYFQGNSAPDKSGLPSDRFSAERTGGSVSTLTIQRTQQEDSAVYLCASSLFKSNQPQHFGDGTRLSIL.

This clone has a single count. This may come from a read error, since a much larger clone is one base off. The gene calls are TRBV11-2 and TRBJ2-5; D is uncertain. Germline loops: CDR1 SGHAT, CDR2 FQNNGV. This CDR3 has 13 amino acids. Deletions cut 1 base from V and 2 bases from J, with 5 bases between. As DNA, the CDR3 is TGTGCCAGCAGCTTAGGGCAGCAAGAGACCCAGTACTTC. Translated, it gives CASSLGQQETQYF.

This clone was observed a handful of times. This chain joins TRBV9 and TRBJ2-7; 10 nucleotides agree with TRBD1. The trim removed 4 bases at V and 5 bases at J, leaving 6 bases unmatched. CDR3 length equals 14 residues. In germline, CDR1 is SGDLS, CDR2 YYNGEE. The CDR3 loop is CASSQEGQGNEQYF. For the CDR3, the DNA is TGTGCCAGCAGCCAAGAGGGACAGGGGAACGAGCAGTACTTC.

Ten or more counts support this clone. The chain is built from TRBV7-8 and TRBJ1-6; D gene unclear. Trimming took off 6 bases at V and 15 bases at J, with 15 bases between the two ends. Germline V lookup: CDR1 SGHVS, CDR2 FQNEAQ. CDR3 length: 12 residues. CDR3 sequence (DNA): TGTGCCAGCAGGCCCGTTGCCGGCCGCCTCCACTTT. It specifies CASRPVAGRLHF.

This clone was detected a few times. The identical CDR3 is also encoded by other nucleotide sequences in the sample. The V gene is TRBV5-4, the J gene TRBJ2-1, with D perhaps TRBD2 (5 bases). The CDR3 consists of 15 residues. With 0 bases removed from V and 0 bases from J, the gap between germline ends came to 7 bases. In germline, CDR1 is SGHNT, CDR2 YYREEE (reference sequence). In DNA, the CDR3 is TGTGCCAGCAGCTTGGGAGGGAGCTCCTACAATGAGCAGTTCTTC. It specifies CASSLGGSSYNEQFF.

This clone was counted between two and nine times. The chain is built from TRBV18 and TRBJ1-2, with D possibly matching TRBD1 (5 bases). The CDR3 consists of 15 residues. V lost 5 bases, J lost 2 bases, and 15 bases lay in between. Germline CDR1 KGHSH, CDR2 LQKENI. The CDR3 sequence: CASSARGSGNYGYTF. The CDR3 coding sequence is TGTGCCAGCTCAGCCCGCGGGTCAGGGAACTATGGCTACACCTTC.

The gene calls are TRBV5-1 and TRBJ2-7, with D possibly matching TRBD2 (5 bases). In germline, CDR1 is SGHRS, CDR2 YFSETQ. Trimming took 2 bases from V and 4 from J, leaving 10 bases between them. The CDR3 loop spans 13 amino acids. The CDR3 spells CASSFEGEYEQYF. The CDR3 DNA reads TGCGCCAGCAGCTTCGAGGGAGAGTACGAGCAGTACTTC.

This clone was found a few times. The chain employs TRBV27 and TRBJ1-5; a possible D gene is TRBD1 (6 bases). The CDR3 covers 16 residues. The germline CDR1 and CDR2 sequences are MNHEY and SMNVEV (reference sequence). V lost 5 bases to trimming and J lost 0 bases, with 14 bases between them. The CDR3 loop is CASSPGTPISNQPQHF. Here the CDR3 DNA reads TGTGCCAGCAGTCCCGGGACACCAATTAGCAATCAGCCCCAGCATTTT.

This clone was seen more than once but under ten times. The gene calls are TRBV27 and TRBJ2-3, with TRBD1 matching 9 bases. In germline, CDR1 is MNHEY, CDR2 SMNVEV (reference sequence). V gave up 1 base and J gave up 4 bases; unmatched junction bases: 3. The CDR3 has 15 residues. CDR3 nucleotide sequence: TGTGCCAGCAGTTTATTCGACAGGGGGGCAGATACGCAGTATTTT. It specifies CASSLFDRGADTQYF.

This clone turned up a few times. CDR3 DNA: TGTGCCAGCAGCCCCGGGGGGGGAAGGAAGACCCAGTACTTC. Translated: CASSPGGGRKTQYF. The rearrangement uses TRBV11-2 and TRBJ2-5, with 8 bases lining up with TRBD2. Per germline, CDR1 SGHAT and CDR2 FQNNGV. V lost 5 bases to trimming and J lost 6 bases; unmatched junction nucleotides: 8. The CDR3 has 14 residues.

This clone was detected ten times or more. The sample contains more than one DNA sequence encoding this CDR3. The rearrangement uses TRBV7-2 and TRBJ1-3; D uncertain. With 3 bases removed from V and 4 bases from J, the gap between germline ends came to 4 bases. The CDR3 sequence is 12 residues long. The germline CDR1 and CDR2 sequences are SGHTA and FQGNSA. CDR3 DNA sequence: TGTGCCAGCAGCTTGAGAGGAAACACCATATATTTT. Protein sequence: CASSLRGNTIYF.

This clone was picked up a small number of times. The chain is built from TRBV6-5 and TRBJ1-6, with 7 bases aligning to TRBD1. The CDR3 contains 14 residues. J was trimmed by 8 bases and V by 4 bases; bases with no gene match: 5. Germline CDR1 reads MNHEY; CDR2 reads SVGAGI. The CDR3 region is CASSLTGKDSPLHF. The CDR3 nucleotides are TGTGCCAGCAGTTTGACAGGGAAGGATTCACCCCTCCACTTT.

This clone was picked up a small number of times. The chain couples TRBV2 to TRBJ1-1; D call uncertain. This CDR3 has 13 residues. V lost 7 bases and J 0 bases, leaving 9 bases between the germline ends. Germline CDR1 and CDR2: SNHLY and FYNNEI. The CDR3 region is CASNRQMNTEAFF. For the CDR3, the DNA is TGTGCCAGCAATCGGCAGATGAACACTGAAGCTTTCTTT.